The rows below give T cell receptor beta chains drawn from one sample of a study of spatial heterogeneity in lung cancer. TCRdb re-analysed the 5' RACE reads in MiXCR, keeping a single row per CDR3 protein. There are about 50,000 distinct CDR3 sequences in the sample; 6% to 9.5% occur only once, and more than 10% lies in the top ten. The sample here was PBMCs, taken at surgery. Receptors were obtained from a female donor with early-stage non-small cell lung cancer. Each CDR3 is given with its conserved first and last residue. The D gene is left open where the match is weak. Clone size is given for some rows only: seen once, a few or many times, or a class if the clone is expanded.

d_call j_call clone_size v_call cdr3_aa cdr3_nt
- TRBJ2-7 many TRBV15 CATSRDLGAYEQYF TGTGCCACCAGCAGAGATCTGGGAGCCTACGAGCAGTACTTC
TRBD1 TRBJ2-7 - TRBV20-1 CSAYTIGQGSNEQYF TGCAGTGCTTACACCATAGGACAGGGGAGCAACGAGCAGTACTTC
TRBD2 TRBJ2-5 few TRBV29-1 CSVEGGLAASVKTQYF TGCAGCGTTGAAGGGGGACTAGCGGCCTCCGTCAAGACCCAGTACTTC
TRBD2 TRBJ2-2 - TRBV28 CASRWGGNTGELFF TGTGCCAGCAGGTGGGGGGGGAACACCGGGGAGCTGTTTTTT
TRBD2 TRBJ2-3 many TRBV4-2 CASSQVRSGGSTDTQYF TGTGCCAGCAGCCAAGTTCGGAGCGGGGGAAGCACAGATACGCAGTATTTT
TRBD2 TRBJ2-7 - TRBV7-2 CARRGKASGSYEQYF TGTGCCAGAAGAGGGAAGGCTAGCGGTTCCTACGAGCAGTACTTC
- TRBJ1-5 few TRBV19 CASSIGPHRALGQPQHF TGTGCCAGTAGTATCGGGCCCCACAGGGCCCTCGGTCAGCCCCAGCATTTT
- TRBJ2-3 few TRBV7-8 CASSLISADTQYF TGTGCCAGCAGCTTAATTTCCGCAGATACGCAGTATTTT
- TRBJ1-2 many TRBV7-8 CASSLAFIGQARYGYTF TGTGCCAGCAGCTTAGCCTTTATCGGGCAGGCTCGGTATGGCTACACCTTC
- TRBJ2-5 many TRBV7-9 CASSLFVVTRSSGTQYF TGTGCCAGCAGCTTATTCGTTGTAACAAGGAGTTCTGGGACCCAGTACTTC
- TRBJ1-2 many TRBV20-1 CSARDRFRASGYTF TGCAGTGCTAGAGATAGGTTCAGGGCCTCTGGCTACACCTTC
TRBD1 TRBJ1-1 many TRBV29-1 CSVKTGGVSTEAFF TGCAGCGTGAAGACAGGGGGAGTCTCCACTGAAGCTTTCTTT
- TRBJ2-2 few TRBV20-1 CSARLTNTGELFF TGCAGTGCTAGACTGACTAACACCGGGGAGCTGTTTTTT
TRBD1 TRBJ1-1 few TRBV7-2 CASSRDSYTEAFF TGTGCCAGCAGCCGGGACAGCTACACTGAAGCTTTCTTT
- TRBJ2-7 few TRBV7-2 CASSPQFRVGEQYF TGTGCCAGCAGCCCCCAGTTTCGGGTAGGGGAGCAGTACTTC
- TRBJ1-3 many TRBV29-1 CSVESGPGNTIYF TGCAGCGTTGAATCAGGGCCGGGAAACACCATATATTTT
TRBD1 TRBJ1-2 - TRBV2 CASKPGQGYYGYTF TGTGCCAGCAAACCGGGACAGGGATACTATGGCTACACCTTC
- TRBJ2-5 - TRBV7-2 CASSLAKGPQETQYF TGTGCCAGCAGCTTAGCCAAGGGCCCACAAGAGACCCAGTACTTC
- TRBJ2-3 many TRBV20-1 CSAHHRSLTDTQYF TGCAGTGCACACCACAGGTCACTCACAGATACGCAGTATTTT
- TRBJ2-5 many TRBV25-1 CASSEDEGRETQYF TGTGCCAGCAGTGAAGACGAGGGCCGCGAGACCCAGTACTTC
- TRBJ1-1 many TRBV4-3 CASSQWRLTEAFF TGCGCCAGCAGCCAATGGAGGCTCACTGAAGCTTTCTTT
- TRBJ1-2 - TRBV12-3/TRBV12-4 CASKPTANYGYTF TGTGCCAGCAAACCGACAGCTAACTATGGCTACACCTTC
- TRBJ1-2 few TRBV19 CASSTGIPPYGYTF TGTGCCAGTAGTACCGGGATCCCCCCCTATGGCTACACCTTC
TRBD2 TRBJ2-3 few TRBV4-3 CASSQDRGSGGPGDTQYF TGCGCCAGCAGCCAAGATCGGGGTAGCGGGGGGCCGGGAGATACGCAGTATTTT
TRBD1 TRBJ2-7 many TRBV23-1 CASSRQGAHEQYF TGCGCCAGCAGTCGGCAGGGGGCCCACGAGCAGTACTTC
- TRBJ2-5 many TRBV6-6 CASEGETQYF TGTGCCTCCGAGGGGGAGACCCAGTACTTC
TRBD1 TRBJ2-5 many TRBV6-5 CASSYRGQGPQETQYF TGTGCCAGCAGTTACAGGGGACAGGGACCCCAAGAGACCCAGTACTTC
TRBD1 TRBJ2-7 few TRBV20-1 CSARDWGQGAAYEQYF TGCAGTGCTAGAGATTGGGGACAGGGGGCGGCCTACGAGCAGTACTTC
- TRBJ1-4 - TRBV5-6 CASSSTRGGSEKLFF TGTGCCAGCAGCTCGACTCGGGGTGGATCTGAAAAACTGTTTTTT
- TRBJ1-5 many TRBV12-3/TRBV12-4 CASSLSTAQPQHF TGTGCCAGCAGTTTAAGTACAGCTCAGCCCCAGCATTTT
TRBD2 TRBJ2-3 few TRBV7-8 CASSLETGAGDTDTQYF TGTGCCAGCAGCTTAGAAACAGGAGCGGGGGACACAGATACGCAGTATTTT
- TRBJ2-5 many TRBV29-1 CSVCWVFETQYF TGCAGCGTTTGCTGGGTGTTTGAGACCCAGTACTTC
TRBD2 TRBJ2-2 few TRBV20-1 CSARVAKRGGLNTGELFF TGCAGTGCTAGAGTAGCGAAGCGGGGGGGCTTAAACACCGGGGAGCTGTTTTTT
TRBD2 TRBJ2-1 - TRBV29-1 CSVRLAEGLYLGRHEQIF TGCAGCGTCAGACTAGCGGAGGGATTGTATTTGGGTCGCCATGAGCAGATCTTC
TRBD2 TRBJ2-3 - TRBV10-3 CAISELAGASTDTQYF TGTGCCATCAGTGAGCTAGCGGGGGCAAGCACAGATACGCAGTATTTT
TRBD1 TRBJ1-2 few TRBV4-2 CASSHSQGGGGYTF TGTGCCAGCAGCCACTCCCAGGGGGGGGGTGGCTACACCTTC
- TRBJ2-3 few TRBV6-5 CASSYSGNRADTQYF TGTGCCAGCAGTTACTCGGGAAACAGGGCAGATACGCAGTATTTT
TRBD2 TRBJ2-3 - TRBV10-3 CATSGGTTDTQYF TGTGCCACAAGCGGGGGGACCACAGATACGCAGTATTTT
- TRBJ2-1 - TRBV18 CASSPLFLGEQFF TGTGCCAGCTCACCACTTTTTTTAGGGGAGCAGTTCTTC
TRBD2 TRBJ2-1 few TRBV2 CARRLAGYNEQFF TGTGCCCGCAGACTAGCGGGGTACAATGAGCAGTTCTTC
TRBD2 TRBJ2-5 many TRBV28 CASSFSSGVETQYF TGTGCCAGCAGTTTTTCTAGCGGGGTAGAGACCCAGTACTTC